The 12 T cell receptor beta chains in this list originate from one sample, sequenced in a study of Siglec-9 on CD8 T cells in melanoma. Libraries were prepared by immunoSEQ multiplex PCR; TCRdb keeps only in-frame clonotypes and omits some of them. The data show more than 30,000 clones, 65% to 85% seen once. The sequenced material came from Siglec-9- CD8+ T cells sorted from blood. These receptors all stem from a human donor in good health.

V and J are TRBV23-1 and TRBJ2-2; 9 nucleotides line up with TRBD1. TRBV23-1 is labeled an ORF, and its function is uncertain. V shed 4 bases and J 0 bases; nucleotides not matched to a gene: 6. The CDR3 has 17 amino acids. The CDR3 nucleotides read TGCGCCAGCAGTCTAATCGGGACAGGGACGAACACCGGGGAGCTGTTTTTT. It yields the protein CASSLIGTGTNTGELFF.

CDR3 residues: CASSQEGGYGYTF. CDR3 DNA: TGTGCCAGCAGCCAAGAGGGAGGCTATGGCTACACCTTC. The rearrangement joins TRBV4-2 to TRBJ1-2; unclear D gene. Trimming shortened V by 0 bases and J by 4 bases, and 6 bases separated the two germline ends. The CDR3 is 13 residues long. CDR1 is LGHNA, CDR2 YNFKEQ, per germline.

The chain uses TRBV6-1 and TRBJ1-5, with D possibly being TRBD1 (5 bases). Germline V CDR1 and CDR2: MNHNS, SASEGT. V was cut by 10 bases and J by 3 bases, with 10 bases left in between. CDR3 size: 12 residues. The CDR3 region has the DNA TGTGCCACCAGGGATTACAATCAGCCCCAGCATTTT. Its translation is CATRDYNQPQHF.

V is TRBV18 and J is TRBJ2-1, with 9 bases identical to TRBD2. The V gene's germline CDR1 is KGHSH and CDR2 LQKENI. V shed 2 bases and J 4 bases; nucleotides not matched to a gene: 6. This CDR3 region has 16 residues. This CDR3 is CASSPAASGKYNEQFF. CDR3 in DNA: TGTGCCAGCTCACCAGCGGCTAGCGGGAAATACAATGAGCAGTTCTTC. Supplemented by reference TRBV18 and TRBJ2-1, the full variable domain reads NAGVMQNPRHLVRRRGQEARLRCSPMKGHSHVYWYRQLPEEGLKFMVYLQKENIIDESGMPKERFSAEFPKEGPSILRIQQVVRGDSAAYFCASSPAASGKYNEQFFGPGTRLTVL.

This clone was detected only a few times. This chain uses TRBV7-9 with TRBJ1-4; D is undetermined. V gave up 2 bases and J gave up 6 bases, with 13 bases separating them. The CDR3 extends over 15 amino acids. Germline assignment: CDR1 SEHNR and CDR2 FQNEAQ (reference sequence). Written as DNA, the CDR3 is TGTGCCAGCAGCTTACCGCAAGGTATCCATGAAAAACTGTTTTTT. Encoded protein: CASSLPQGIHEKLFF.

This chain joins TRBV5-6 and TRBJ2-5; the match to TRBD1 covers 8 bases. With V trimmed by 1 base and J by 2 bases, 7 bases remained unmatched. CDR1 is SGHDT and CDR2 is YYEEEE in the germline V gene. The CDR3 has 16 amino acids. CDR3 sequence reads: CASSLWDRPIQETQYF. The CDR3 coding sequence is TGTGCCAGCAGCTTGTGGGACAGGCCGATTCAAGAGACCCAGTACTTC.

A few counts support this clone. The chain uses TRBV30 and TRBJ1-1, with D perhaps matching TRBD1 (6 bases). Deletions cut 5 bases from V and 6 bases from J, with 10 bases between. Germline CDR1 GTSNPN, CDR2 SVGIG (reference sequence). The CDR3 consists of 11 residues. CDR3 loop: CAWAGVAEAFF. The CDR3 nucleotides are TGTGCCTGGGCAGGGGTGGCTGAAGCTTTCTTT. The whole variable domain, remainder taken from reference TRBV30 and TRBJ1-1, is SQTIHQWPATLVQPVGSPLSLECTVEGTSNPNLYWYRQAAGRGLQLLFYSVGIGQISSEVPQNLSASRPQDRQFILSSKKLLLSDSGFYLCAWAGVAEAFFGQGTRLTVV.

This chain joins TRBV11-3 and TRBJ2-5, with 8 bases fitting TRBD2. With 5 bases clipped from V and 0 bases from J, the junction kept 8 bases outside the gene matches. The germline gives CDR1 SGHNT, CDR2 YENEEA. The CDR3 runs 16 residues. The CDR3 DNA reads TGTGCCAGCAGCCCACTTGGGCGGGGGGACCAAGAGACCCAGTACTTC. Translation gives CASSPLGRGDQETQYF.

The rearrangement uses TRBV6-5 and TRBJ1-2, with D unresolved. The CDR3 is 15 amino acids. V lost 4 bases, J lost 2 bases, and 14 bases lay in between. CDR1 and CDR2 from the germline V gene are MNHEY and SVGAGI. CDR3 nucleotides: TGTGCCAGCAGTTGGTCCCAGACTTTCAACTATGGCTACACCTTC. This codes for CASSWSQTFNYGYTF.

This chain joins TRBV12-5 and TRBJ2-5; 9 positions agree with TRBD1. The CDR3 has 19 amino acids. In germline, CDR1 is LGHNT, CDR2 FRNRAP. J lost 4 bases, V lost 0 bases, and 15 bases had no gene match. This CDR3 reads CASGLVVWDRESFRETQYF. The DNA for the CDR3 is TGTGCTAGTGGTTTGGTAGTTTGGGACAGGGAGTCTTTTCGAGAGACCCAGTACTTC.

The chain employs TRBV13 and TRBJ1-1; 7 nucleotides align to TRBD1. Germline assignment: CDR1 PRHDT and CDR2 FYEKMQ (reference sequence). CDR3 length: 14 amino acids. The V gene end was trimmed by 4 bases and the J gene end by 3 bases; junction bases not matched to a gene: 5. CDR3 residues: CASSSGTAHTEAFF. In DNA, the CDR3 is TGTGCCAGCAGCTCGGGGACAGCTCACACTGAAGCTTTCTTT.

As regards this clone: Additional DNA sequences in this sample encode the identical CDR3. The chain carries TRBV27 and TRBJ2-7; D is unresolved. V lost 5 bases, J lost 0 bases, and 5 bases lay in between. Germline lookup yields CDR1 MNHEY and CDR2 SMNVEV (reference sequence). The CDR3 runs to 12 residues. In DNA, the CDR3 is TGTGCCAGCAGTCTCAACTCCTACGAGCAGTACTTC. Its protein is CASSLNSYEQYF.